This T cell receptor (beta chain) appears in the sequencing data of a study of T cells in Graves' hyperthyroidism and ophthalmopathy. Whole-study context: Initial diagnosis, before any treatment, was when peripheral blood was collected.

Amplification of TCR beta CDR3 regions was performed using RNA transcripts as template. First-round RT-PCR of the TCR CDR3 relied on the HTBI primer set. TCRdb ran MiXCR on the multiplex PCR reads and lists one entry per CDR3 protein. The sample consists of about 380,000 distinct CDR3 sequences, roughly 20% of them appearing once. This clonotype occurred many times. Input material: blood. This TCR was recovered from a man aged 18 to 30 with Graves' ophthalmopathy.

The CDR3 loop is CASSEIQAANYGYTF. CDR3 bases: TGTGCCAGCAGTGAAATCCAGGCCGCTAACTATGGCTACACCTTC. The V gene is TRBV6-1, the J gene TRBJ1-2; D is uncertain. CDR1 is MNHNS, CDR2 SASEGT, per germline. With 2 bases removed from V and 0 bases from J, the gap between germline ends came to 10 bases. This CDR3 comprises 15 residues.